This record looks at one T cell receptor (beta chain) sequence and its context. This sample is part of a study of blood T cell repertoires in COVID-19. The table came from immunoSEQ multiplex PCR; TCRdb's copy has only in-frame clones and leaves some out. Of around 300,000 clones in the sample, around nine tenths were seen once. Recovered participants had two consecutive negative NP/OP PCR tests, healthcare professional clearance, or symptom resolution. The V and J ends lost 5 bases and 1 base, in that order; junction bases with no gene match: 15. This CDR3 is 17 amino acids long. Germline V gene lookup returns CDR1 SGHNT and CDR2 YYREEE (reference sequence).

The chain links TRBV5-4 to TRBJ2-7, with 7 positions matching TRBD2. The TCR comes from a woman aged 60-75 years who had recovered from COVID-19. Sequenced sample: PBMCs or T cells enriched from blood (not recorded which). As DNA, the CDR3 is TGTGCCAGCAGTCTTGGAGGACGGGGGGATCTATCCTACGAGCAGTACTTC. Translated: CASSLGGRGDLSYEQYF.